The sample holds a few counts of the clone carrying this T cell receptor beta chain. Multiplex PCR with BIOMED2 TRB-A/B primer pools amplified TRB rearrangements. TCRdb analysed the multiplex PCR reads with MiXCR anew, one entry per CDR3 protein. The sample records under 7,000 distinct CDR3 sequences, roughly 26% being singletons. The sample is drawn from a study of T and B cells in COVID-19 patients. With 1 base clipped from V and 2 bases from J, the junction kept 3 bases outside the gene matches. This CDR3 is 15 amino acids long. From germline, CDR1 is SEHNR and CDR2 FQNEAQ (reference sequence). Blood genomic DNA input for TRB amplification was roughly 250-550 ng.

This receptor was obtained from a human donor with active COVID-19. The chain is built from TRBV7-9 and TRBJ2-5; 8 bases fit TRBD2. Specimen: blood. Written as DNA, the CDR3 is TGTGCCAGCAGCTTAGGGACTAGCAAACAAGAGACCCAGTACTTC. Translated: CASSLGTSKQETQYF.